This entry lists 20 T cell receptor beta chains sequenced from one sample in a study of blood T cell repertoires in COVID-19. Data came from immunoSEQ multiplex PCR; TCRdb stores just in-frame clones and leaves some out. The sample records 240,000 or so clones, over 80% being singletons. Sequencing was carried out using PBMCs or T cells enriched from blood (not recorded which). These receptors came from a middle-aged man who had been exposed to COVID-19.

The chain recombines TRBV10-3 with TRBJ1-5; 9 nucleotides line up with TRBD1. This CDR3 contains 12 residues. With V trimmed by 9 bases and J by 5 bases, 2 bases remained unmatched. The germline V gene encodes CDR1 ENHRY and CDR2 SYGVKD. The chain's CDR3 is CAMGQGDQPQHF. The CDR3 nucleotides are TGTGCCATGGGACAGGGCGATCAGCCCCAGCATTTT.

V is TRBV3-1 (or the pseudogene TRBV3-2) and J is TRBJ2-5; 8 positions agree with TRBD2. CDR1 LGHDT and CDR2 YNNKEL come from the germline V gene (reference sequence). This CDR3 has 18 residues. V lost 1 base and J lost 0; bases outside the gene matches: 10. This chain's CDR3 is CASSQGGWRGDYQETQYF. CDR3 nucleotide sequence: TGTGCCAGCAGCCAAGGGGGTTGGCGGGGGGACTACCAAGAGACCCAGTACTTC.

This clone was picked up a small number of times. The chain employs TRBV6-6 and TRBJ2-2, with 7 bases matching TRBD1. The CDR3 sequence is 15 residues long. The junction had 5 bases not matched to a gene; V was cut back by 5 bases and J by 2 bases. Per the germline V gene, CDR1 is MNHNY and CDR2 is SVGAGI (reference sequence). CDR3 in DNA: TGTGCCAGCAGTCCCCGGGACAGTAACACCGGGGAGCTGTTTTTT. It translates to CASSPRDSNTGELFF.

This clone turned up a few times. J is TRBJ1-1 and V is TRBV7-8; tentatively, D is TRBD1 (5 bases). The CDR3 runs to 12 residues. CDR1 and CDR2 from the germline V gene are SGHVS and FQNEAQ. The V end was cut by 3 bases, the J end by 11 bases, with 13 bases between. The CDR3: CASSFATGRAFF. Written as DNA, the CDR3 is TGTGCCAGCAGCTTTGCAACAGGTAGGGCTTTCTTT.

In DNA form, the CDR3 reads TGTGCCACCAGCTCTCGGGGCTCTGGAAACACCATATATTTT. This encodes CATSSRGSGNTIYF. The chain carries TRBV15 and TRBJ1-3; no clear D. V was trimmed by 5 bases and J by 0 bases, leaving 8 bases between them. This CDR3 has 14 amino acids. Germline CDR1 and CDR2: LNHNV and YYDKDF (reference sequence). The full variable domain, in which reference TRBV15 and TRBJ1-3 provide the parts outside the CDR3, is DAMVIQNPRYQVTQFGKPVTLSCSQTLNHNVMYWYQQKSSQAPKLLFHYYDKDFNNEADTPDNFQSRRPNTSFCFLDIRSPGLGDTAMYLCATSSRGSGNTIYFGEGSWLTVV.

V usage is TRBV18 and J usage is TRBJ2-5; the match to TRBD1 covers 8 bases. Germline loops: CDR1 KGHSH, CDR2 LQKENI. This CDR3 has 15 amino acids. J lost 5 bases, V lost 0 bases, and 5 bases had no gene match. Written as DNA, the CDR3 is TGTGCCAGCTCACCACCGGGACAGGCGGGCGAGACCCAGTACTTC. Its translation is CASSPPGQAGETQYF.

V gene TRBV28 combines with J gene TRBJ1-4; D is ambiguous. Trimming stripped 1 base from V and 6 bases from J, with 3 bases between. CDR1 and CDR2 (germline): MDHEN, SYDVKM. CDR3 length: 12 residues. The CDR3 coding sequence is TGTGCCAGCAGTTTATCCTATGAAAAACTGTTTTTT. Translation gives CASSLSYEKLFF.

This clone was seen only once. The gene calls are TRBV11-3 and TRBJ2-3; D might be TRBD2 (6 bases). Looked up from germline, CDR1 is SGHNT and CDR2 is YENEEA. V shed 7 bases and J shed 0 bases, with 17 bases lying between them. This CDR3 is 16 amino acids long. The CDR3 reads CASTGGAALSTDTQYF. The CDR3 region has the DNA TGTGCCAGCACCGGAGGGGCGGCCCTTAGCACAGATACGCAGTATTTT.

J is TRBJ2-1 and V is TRBV6-5; 9 nucleotides agree with TRBD1. The CDR3 consists of 14 residues. The V gene's germline CDR1 is MNHEY and CDR2 SVGAGI. Trimming at V came to 7 bases and at J to 6 bases, leaving 7 bases not matched to a gene. CDR3 loop: CASKEDRGFNEQFF. The CDR3 DNA reads as TGTGCCAGCAAGGAGGACAGGGGCTTCAATGAGCAGTTCTTC.

The rearrangement links TRBV7-8 to TRBJ1-2; D is ambiguous. Germline V gene data show CDR1 as SGHVS and CDR2 as FQNEAQ. This CDR3 contains 13 residues. With 0 bases removed from V and 4 bases from J, the gap between germline ends came to 6 bases. This CDR3 reads CASSLANSYGYTF. The DNA for the CDR3 is TGTGCCAGCAGCTTAGCGAACAGCTATGGCTACACCTTC.

The chain couples TRBV30 to TRBJ1-1, with D maybe TRBD1 (5 bases). Between the trimmed V and J ends, which lost 6 bases and 10 bases, there was a span of 24 bases. Germline V CDR1 and CDR2: GTSNPN, SVGIG (reference sequence). This CDR3 region has 14 residues. The CDR3 loop reads CACLGGNLGFGAFF. CDR3 bases: TGTGCCTGCTTGGGGGGGAATTTAGGGTTTGGAGCTTTCTTT. The full variable domain, in which reference TRBV30 and TRBJ1-1 provide the parts outside the CDR3, is SQTIHQWPATLVQPVGSPLSLECTVEGTSNPNLYWYRQAAGRGLQLLFYSVGIGQISSEVPQNLSASRPQDRQFILSSKKLLLSDSGFYLCACLGGNLGFGAFFGQGTRLTVV.

This clone was picked up one time. The chain uses TRBV5-1 and TRBJ2-6; D is ambiguous. CDR1 SGHRS and CDR2 YFSETQ come from the germline V gene. Trimming shortened V by 4 bases and J by 0 bases, and 8 bases separated the two germline ends. This CDR3 region has 15 residues. CDR3 coding DNA: TGCGCCAGCAGCCCTCGGTACTCTGGGGCCAACGTCCTGACTTTC. Protein: CASSPRYSGANVLTF.

The gene calls are TRBV30 and TRBJ1-2, with 8 bases fitting TRBD1. Germline trimming cut 3 bases from V and 7 bases from J; bases unmatched to any gene: 7. The CDR3 length is 13 residues. Germline loops: CDR1 GTSNPN, CDR2 SVGIG (reference sequence). Written as DNA, the CDR3 is TGTGCCTGGAGGGGGACAGGAACGGGTGGCTACACCTTC. Residues: CAWRGTGTGGYTF.

This clone appeared once. The chain uses TRBV11-2 and TRBJ1-1, with D uncertain. CDR1 and CDR2 from the germline V gene are SGHAT and FQNNGV. V gave up 5 bases and J gave up 11 bases, with 18 bases separating them. The CDR3 extends over 13 amino acids. Here the CDR3 reads CASSPPSGRNAFF. The CDR3 DNA is TGTGCCAGCAGCCCTCCGAGCGGGCGGAATGCTTTCTTT.

This clone was counted once. The V gene is TRBV12-3 or TRBV12-4, the J gene TRBJ2-3; a possible D gene is TRBD1 (5 bases). The CDR3 has 11 amino acids. The ends were cut back, 5 bases at V and 8 bases at J, with 8 bases in the middle. CDR3 bases: TGTGCCAGCAGTCCAGGGCCTACGCAGTATTTT. Its translation is CASSPGPTQYF.

This chain uses TRBV19 with TRBJ2-1; D may be TRBD1 (7 bases). The CDR3 has 12 amino acids. Germline V gives CDR1 LNHDA, CDR2 SQIVND (reference sequence). With 2 bases removed from V and 9 bases from J, the gap between germline ends came to 8 bases. The CDR3 loop reads CASSIQGGEQFF. The CDR3 nucleotides read TGTGCCAGTAGTATACAGGGGGGTGAGCAGTTCTTC.

This clone was observed once. The same CDR3 can be traced to other DNA sequences in this sample. The chain couples TRBV7-9 to TRBJ1-2; D is undetermined. CDR1 is SEHNR, CDR2 FQNEAQ, per germline (reference sequence). CDR3 size: 13 residues. The V end was cut by 0 bases, the J end by 5 bases, with 7 bases between. In DNA, the CDR3 is TGTGCCAGCAGCTTAGCTAGAGATTATGGCTACACCTTC. It translates to CASSLARDYGYTF.

The sample holds a few counts of this clone. The chain is built from TRBV2 and TRBJ2-2, with a tentative D call TRBD2 (6 bases). CDR3 length: 16 residues. Germline values: CDR1 SNHLY, CDR2 FYNNEI. Trimming stripped 4 bases from V and 5 bases from J, with 17 bases between. The CDR3: CASSGQGGRMTGELFF. CDR3 bases: TGTGCCAGCAGTGGGCAGGGTGGGAGGATGACCGGGGAGCTGTTTTTT.

CDR3 loop: CASSSPGLAGDEQFF. The CDR3 DNA reads as TGTGCCAGCAGCTCACCGGGACTAGCGGGAGATGAGCAGTTCTTC. This chain uses TRBV5-4 with TRBJ2-1; 14 bases match TRBD2. With V trimmed by 3 bases and J by 8 bases, 4 bases remained unmatched. The CDR3 totals 15 residues. The germline gives CDR1 SGHNT, CDR2 YYREEE (reference sequence).

The chain combines TRBV19 with TRBJ1-5, with 9 nucleotides matching TRBD1. Trimming removed 5 bases from V and 2 bases from J; junction bases left unmatched: 13. The CDR3 runs to 18 residues. From germline, CDR1 is LNHDA and CDR2 SQIVND (reference sequence). The CDR3 DNA reads as TGTGCCAGTAGTTCCCCGCCTGGGACAGGGAGGGGCAATCAGCCCCAGCATTTT. This translates into CASSSPPGTGRGNQPQHF.